The 25 T cell receptor beta chains below were found in one sample sequenced in a study of shared clonotypes between healthy human individuals. Only in-frame clones appear in the TCRdb table, and some are missing; sequencing was by immunoSEQ multiplex PCR. The top ten clones hold approximately 0.4% of a sample with more than 1,200,000 clones, about 98.5% of them seen once. Sequenced sample: naive CD4+ T cells sorted from blood. Subset defined: CD45RA+ positively selected. These receptors were obtained from a man aged 25 to 40 in good health.

CDR3 nucleotide sequence: TGTGCCAGCAGTGCCCTCAAATATCAGCCCCAGCATTTT. Translating gives CASSALKYQPQHF. The V and J genes are TRBV28 and TRBJ1-5; D unresolved. This CDR3 has 13 residues. V was cut by 5 bases and J by 5 bases, with 10 bases left in between. The V gene's germline CDR1 is MDHEN and CDR2 SYDVKM.

The rearrangement joins TRBV14 to TRBJ1-1, with D unresolved. Germline lookup yields CDR1 SGHDN and CDR2 FVKESK. This CDR3 spans 11 amino acids. Trimming shortened V by 3 bases and J by 11 bases, and 10 bases separated the two germline ends. CDR3 DNA: TGTGCCAGCAGCCAGCAAGACGTGGCTTTCTTT. Its protein product is CASSQQDVAFF.

The chain employs TRBV7-8 and TRBJ1-1, with 8 bases that match TRBD1. There are 15 residues in the CDR3. The V gene end was trimmed by 2 bases and the J gene end by 1 base; junction bases not matched to a gene: 3. Per germline, CDR1 SGHVS and CDR2 FQNEAQ. The CDR3 region is CASSLPGTGNTEAFF. CDR3 nucleotide sequence: TGTGCCAGCAGCTTACCTGGGACAGGGAACACTGAAGCTTTCTTT.

V gene TRBV11-2 combines with J gene TRBJ1-1; no definite D call. CDR1 and CDR2 from the germline V gene are SGHAT and FQNNGV. Between the trimmed V and J ends, which lost 0 bases and 1 base, there was a span of 3 bases. The CDR3 is 13 amino acids. The CDR3 spells CASSLDTNTEAFF. CDR3 sequence (DNA): TGTGCCAGCAGCTTAGACACGAACACTGAAGCTTTCTTT.

The rearrangement joins TRBV28 to TRBJ1-4, with D perhaps matching TRBD1 (5 bases). The CDR3 runs to 14 residues. Germline V gene sequence: CDR1 MDHEN, CDR2 SYDVKM. V gave up 4 bases and J gave up 10 bases, with 16 bases separating them. CDR3 coding DNA: TGTGCCAGCAGTTCAGGGCCCTCGGGAGGAAAACTGTTTTTT. This sequence encodes CASSSGPSGGKLFF. Using reference TRBV28 and TRBJ1-4 for the parts outside the CDR3, the full variable domain is DVKVTQSSRYLVKRTGEKVFLECVQDMDHENMFWYRQDPGLGLRLIYFSYDVKMKEKGDIPEGYSVSREKKERFSLILESASTNQTSMYLCASSSGPSGGKLFFGSGTQLSVL.

V is TRBV28 and J is TRBJ2-7; TRBD2 is a possible D gene (6 bases). CDR3 size: 14 residues. Germline CDR1 MDHEN, CDR2 SYDVKM. V was trimmed by 4 bases and J by 5 bases, leaving 15 bases between them. The CDR3 is CASSSGLFGDEQYF. CDR3 DNA: TGTGCCAGCAGTTCCGGACTATTTGGGGACGAGCAGTACTTC.

V and J are TRBV5-3 and TRBJ1-2; the D gene is possibly TRBD1 (6 bases). TRBV5-3 is flagged as an ORF with uncertain function. The CDR3 extends over 15 amino acids. V was trimmed by 5 bases and J by 4 bases, leaving 18 bases between them. The DNA for the CDR3 is TGTGCCAGAAGGTTCAGGGGTCCGGGTGGCTATGGCTACACCTTC. Translating gives CARRFRGPGGYGYTF.

The chain links TRBV6-1 to TRBJ2-1, with D perhaps matching TRBD1 or TRBD2 (5 bases each). Trimming left V 8 bases short and J 10 bases short, with 21 bases between. Germline V lookup: CDR1 MNHNS, CDR2 SASEGT. CDR3 length: 14 residues. The CDR3 reads CASGAMTNYGEQFF. CDR3 DNA: TGTGCCAGCGGGGCCATGACTAATTACGGGGAGCAGTTCTTC.

The chain recombines TRBV28 with TRBJ2-7; 14 bases agree with TRBD2. The length of the CDR3 is 18 residues. V lost 6 bases to trimming and J lost 7 bases; unmatched junction nucleotides: 17. The germline V gene has CDR1 MDHEN and CDR2 SYDVKM. In DNA, the CDR3 is TGTGCCAGCAGCTCCGGAGGGACTAGCGGGAGAAGGGGGGGAGAGCAGTACTTC. It yields the protein CASSSGGTSGRRGGEQYF.

DNA for the CDR3: TGTGCCAGCAGCCAAAGACTAGCGAACACCGGGGAGCTGTTTTTT. Protein product: CASSQRLANTGELFF. This chain uses TRBV14 with TRBJ2-2; a possible D gene is TRBD2 (6 bases). Germline loops: CDR1 SGHDN, CDR2 FVKESK. The CDR3 has 15 residues. Trimming shortened V by 2 bases and J by 0 bases, and 7 bases separated the two germline ends.

The V call is TRBV5-6, the J call TRBJ2-3, with 8 bases matching TRBD2. CDR1 and CDR2 (germline): SGHDT, YYEEEE. J gave up 6 bases and V 4 bases, and 13 bases lay outside the gene matches. The CDR3 is 16 amino acids. CDR3 region: CASSPYKRESEDTQYF. The CDR3, as DNA: TGTGCCAGCAGCCCCTATAAGCGGGAGTCTGAGGATACGCAGTATTTT.

The chain has TRBV20-1 and TRBJ2-7; D is ambiguous. The CDR3 is made up of 11 amino acids. Germline V gene sequence: CDR1 DFQATT, CDR2 SNEGSKA (reference sequence). V was trimmed by 1 base and J by 5 bases, leaving 6 bases between them. This chain's CDR3 is CSARVYDEQYF. The CDR3 DNA sequence: TGCAGTGCTAGAGTATACGACGAGCAGTACTTC.

A few counts support this clone. The chain links TRBV28 to TRBJ2-7; TRBD1 matches at 7 bases. J lost 5 bases, V lost 11 bases, and 15 bases had no gene match. The CDR3 covers 14 residues. Germline lookup yields CDR1 MDHEN and CDR2 SYDVKM. The CDR3 loop reads CASTLDRVDDEQYF. The CDR3 DNA is TGTGCCTCTACCCTCGACAGGGTGGACGACGAGCAGTACTTC.

The V and J genes are TRBV6-1 and TRBJ2-1, with no clear D. CDR1 is MNHNS and CDR2 is SASEGT in the germline V gene. Trimming took off 2 bases at V and 7 bases at J, with 18 bases between the two ends. This CDR3 is built from 16 residues. The CDR3 region has the DNA TGTGCCAGCAGTGAATTAGAACAGATGAAAAGAAATGAGCAGTTCTTC. Translated: CASSELEQMKRNEQFF.

J is TRBJ2-7 and V is TRBV7-8; tentative D call: TRBD2 (6 bases). V was clipped by 6 bases and J by 5 bases, with 14 bases between them. This CDR3 contains 13 residues. In germline, CDR1 is SGHVS, CDR2 FQNEAQ. For the CDR3, the DNA is TGTGCCAGCAGGGAAACCGCGGGGAACGAGCAGTACTTC. Amino acids: CASRETAGNEQYF.

The chain recombines TRBV5-1 with TRBJ1-3; no definite D call. Per germline, CDR1 SGHRS and CDR2 YFSETQ. The CDR3 has 17 amino acids. V dropped 4 bases and J dropped 0 bases, with 17 bases sitting between them. The CDR3 protein is CASSPLTGSNSGNTIYF. As DNA, the CDR3 is TGCGCCAGCAGCCCGCTGACGGGCTCCAACTCTGGAAACACCATATATTTT.

The rearrangement joins TRBV5-1 to TRBJ1-5; 9 nucleotides line up with TRBD1. This CDR3 contains 15 residues. J lost 4 bases, V lost 4 bases, and 6 bases had no gene match. Germline V lookup: CDR1 SGHRS, CDR2 YFSETQ. CDR3 sequence reads: CASSEGTGQNQPQHF. The CDR3 DNA is TGCGCCAGCAGCGAAGGGACAGGGCAGAATCAGCCCCAGCATTTT.

V and J are TRBV19 and TRBJ1-5; tentative D call: TRBD1 (6 bases). CDR1 is LNHDA, CDR2 SQIVND, per germline (reference sequence). V was shortened by 3 bases and J by 0 bases, with 12 bases between the two germline ends. CDR3 length: 16 amino acids. CDR3 nucleotides: TGTGCCAGTAGTATCCCCCGACAGGTTAGCAATCAGCCCCAGCATTTT. Translation gives CASSIPRQVSNQPQHF.

V gene TRBV5-6 combines with J gene TRBJ2-3, with TRBD1 matching over 8 bases. The CDR3 length is 17 residues. Per the germline V gene, CDR1 is SGHDT and CDR2 is YYEEEE. V was clipped by 1 base and J by 4 bases; unmatched bases: 11. The CDR3 protein is CASSLKGSRTGPDTQYF. DNA for the CDR3: TGTGCCAGCAGCTTGAAGGGCTCCCGGACAGGGCCAGATACGCAGTATTTT.

The V and J genes are TRBV2 and TRBJ1-2; 8 nucleotides align to TRBD1. This CDR3 spans 12 amino acids. The germline V gene has CDR1 SNHLY and CDR2 FYNNEI. Unmatched junction bases numbered 3, after V lost 4 bases and J lost 8 bases. The CDR3 is CASSGTGKGYTF. Written as DNA, the CDR3 is TGTGCCAGCAGTGGGACAGGGAAAGGCTACACCTTC.

This rearrangement joins TRBV6-1 to TRBJ2-7; tentative D call: TRBD2 (6 bases). The V end lost 0 bases, the J end lost 2 bases, and 14 bases lay between the germline ends. Germline V gene sequence: CDR1 MNHNS, CDR2 SASEGT. The CDR3 consists of 16 residues. The CDR3 loop is CASSEARGPIPYEQYF. The DNA for the CDR3 is TGTGCCAGCAGTGAAGCGCGGGGACCGATCCCCTACGAGCAGTACTTC.

The chain carries TRBV7-9 and TRBJ2-5, with D possibly being TRBD2 (5 bases). Germline-derived CDR1 and CDR2 are SEHNR and FQNEAQ (reference sequence). The CDR3 runs to 15 residues. V shed 4 bases and J shed 7 bases, with 19 bases lying between them. The DNA for the CDR3 is TGTGCCAGCAGCTCACAAACCGGCGGGCTAGGGACCCAGTACTTC. As protein: CASSSQTGGLGTQYF. Complete variable domain (other parts from reference TRBV7-9 and TRBJ2-5): DTGVSQNPRHKITKRGQNVTFRCDPISEHNRLYWYRQTLGQGPEFLTYFQNEAQLEKSRLLSDRFSAERPKGSFSTLEIQRTEQGDSAMYLCASSSQTGGLGTQYFGPGTRLLVL.

The chain employs TRBV5-4 and TRBJ1-1; the D gene is possibly TRBD1 (5 bases). The V end was cut by 3 bases, the J end by 4 bases, with 10 bases between. CDR1 and CDR2 (germline): SGHNT, YYREEE (reference sequence). This CDR3 is 13 amino acids long. Written as DNA, the CDR3 is TGTGCCAGCAGCTCGGTGGGGCCCACTGAAGCTTTCTTT. Amino acids: CASSSVGPTEAFF.

Written as DNA, the CDR3 is TGTGCCAGAAGCTCTGGGATTATGACCTATGGCTACACCTTC. It translates to CARSSGIMTYGYTF. This chain uses TRBV5-3 with TRBJ1-2, with no clear D. Being an ORF, TRBV5-3 has a function that is uncertain. This CDR3 is 14 amino acids long. V shed 3 bases and J shed 4 bases, with 13 bases lying between them.

This clone has a single count. The genes are TRBV12-1 and TRBJ1-4. TRBV12-1 is a listed pseudogene. The CDR3 is 11 residues long. CDR3 protein: CASSFGEKLFF. The CDR3, as DNA: TGTGCCAGCAGCTTTGGTGAAAAACTGTTTTTT.